The source of this T cell receptor beta chain is a study of relationships among human T cell subsets. General study findings and limits: Bead-based sorting did not rule out CD4+CD8+ double-positive cells. Over 55% of CD8+ cytotoxic sequences came from clones with over 100 reads.

Anti-CD45RO beads selected memory T cells out of the CD45RA-negative fraction. Magnetic beads coated with subset-specific antibodies isolated the T cell subsets. A remark on this clonotype: The antigen is undetermined.

The T cell receptor alpha and beta CDR3 regions were amplified from mRNA by semiquantitative ARM-PCR. ARM-PCR used tagged nested gene-specific primers, then communal superprimers for exponential amplification. TCRdb itself ran the multiplex PCR reads through MiXCR, one entry per CDR3 protein. The table records some 10,000 distinct CDR3 sequences, around 49% of them present only once. The ends were cut back, 0 bases at V and 6 bases at J, with 18 bases in the middle. Germline V lookup: CDR1 MNHNY, CDR2 SVGAGI (reference sequence). CDR3 length: 16 residues. This rearrangement joins TRBV6-6 to TRBJ2-7; D perhaps matches TRBD2 (6 bases). Sequences were obtained from memory T cells sorted from blood. The clonotype was recovered from a man aged 35 to 55 in good health. The CDR3 region has the DNA TGTGCCAGCAGTTACTCGAGGCGGGACCCGACCGCCGAGCAGTACTTC. This gives the protein CASSYSRRDPTAEQYF.